Shown below are 9 T cell receptor beta chains from a single sample sequenced in a study of cytomegalovirus exposure and HLA in healthy donors. The PCR was carried out with 60 Vbeta primers and 13 Jbeta primers. The protocol was immunoSEQ multiplex PCR, while the TCRdb copy is restricted to in-frame clones and leaves out a portion. Here the sample spans approximately 150,000 clones, about 75% being singletons. The specimen sequenced was PBMCs. These receptors all come from a man aged 18 to 29 in good health and CMV-seropositive.

This chain links TRBV19 with TRBJ1-4; D unresolved. Germline assignment: CDR1 LNHDA and CDR2 SQIVND (reference sequence). The V gene lost 6 bases and the J gene lost 0 bases, with 11 bases spanning the gap. The CDR3 is made up of 15 amino acids. Written as DNA, the CDR3 is TGTGCCAGTAGCCCCAGGTCAGCAACTAATGAAAAACTGTTTTTT. Translation: CASSPRSATNEKLFF. Full variable domain (outside the CDR3, taken from reference TRBV19 and TRBJ1-4): DGGITQSPKYLFRKEGQNVTLSCEQNLNHDAMYWYRQDPGQGLRLIYYSQIVNDFQKGDIAEGYSVSREKKESFPLTVTSAQKNPTAFYLCASSPRSATNEKLFFGSGTQLSVL.

The rearrangement links TRBV27 to TRBJ1-1; no clear D gene. The V end was cut by 8 bases, the J end by 2 bases, with 24 bases between. From germline, CDR1 is MNHEY and CDR2 SMNVEV (reference sequence). The CDR3 has 17 residues. CDR3 bases: TGTGCCAGCCTGGCTGTGGCAGGTCATATTACTAACACTGAAGCTTTCTTT. Translation gives CASLAVAGHITNTEAFF.

This clone was seen a single time. The V call is TRBV2, the J call TRBJ2-2; a weak D match, TRBD1 (5 bases). Germline lookup yields CDR1 SNHLY and CDR2 FYNNEI. This CDR3 region has 14 residues. V was pared by 5 bases and J by 4 bases, with 11 bases between. For the CDR3, the DNA is TGTGCCAGCAGTTCCCGGACATCCACCGGGGAGCTGTTTTTT. The encoded protein is CASSSRTSTGELFF.

The chain combines TRBV6-6 with TRBJ1-5; D is unclear. Germline CDR1 is MNHNY and CDR2 is SVGAGI (reference sequence). This CDR3 is 16 amino acids long. V lost 2 bases to trimming and J lost 6 bases, with 17 bases between them. DNA of the CDR3: TGTGCCAGCAGTTACGGAATTATAGAGGGTTCTCAGCCCCAGCATTTT. It specifies CASSYGIIEGSQPQHF.

J is TRBJ1-5 and V is TRBV27; no clear D. Germline loops: CDR1 MNHEY, CDR2 SMNVEV (reference sequence). Trimming stripped 5 bases from V and 4 bases from J, with 9 bases between. The CDR3 length is 13 residues. The CDR3 DNA is TGTGCCAGCAGTCTCGGGAAGAATCAGCCCCAGCATTTT. It specifies CASSLGKNQPQHF.

V gene TRBV15 combines with J gene TRBJ2-7, with D perhaps TRBD2 (6 bases). CDR1 is LNHNV and CDR2 is YYDKDF in the germline V gene (reference sequence). The CDR3 has 13 residues. Trimming took 4 bases from V and 7 from J, leaving 14 bases between them. CDR3 amino acids: CATSTGVGREQYV. CDR3 in DNA: TGTGCCACCAGCACGGGGGTAGGGAGAGAGCAGTACGTC.

The chain is built from TRBV5-1 and TRBJ2-1, with a possible D match to TRBD2 (6 bases). Germline lookup yields CDR1 SGHRS and CDR2 YFSETQ. This CDR3 is built from 15 residues. Between the trimmed V and J ends, which lost 0 bases and 9 bases, there was a span of 16 bases. The CDR3 coding sequence is TGCGCCAGCAGCTTGGGAGGGCTAGCGCGAGGTGAGCAGTTCTTC. It yields the protein CASSLGGLARGEQFF.

This clone was seen only a few times. The chain carries TRBV29-1 and TRBJ1-1; 8 nucleotides match TRBD1. This CDR3 spans 13 amino acids. The trim removed 0 bases at V and 5 bases at J, leaving 2 bases unmatched. Germline CDR1 is SQVTM and CDR2 is ANQGSEA. The CDR3 DNA is TGCAGCGTTGAAGACAGGGGGCGAACTGAAGCTTTCTTT. Protein: CSVEDRGRTEAFF.

The table lists this clone with a few counts. The chain is built from TRBV19 and TRBJ1-5, with a possible D match to TRBD1 (6 bases). This CDR3 has 16 residues. The V gene's germline CDR1 is LNHDA and CDR2 SQIVND (reference sequence). With 7 bases removed from V and 0 bases from J, the gap between germline ends came to 16 bases. The CDR3 nucleotides are TGTGCCAGTACAAGGACAGCGACCTATAGCAATCAGCCCCAGCATTTT. Protein sequence: CASTRTATYSNQPQHF.